The 28 T cell receptor beta chains below were found in one sample sequenced in a study of blood T cell repertoires in COVID-19. Here immunoSEQ multiplex PCR was the method, and the copy in TCRdb shows in-frame clones only, minus some. The sample gives under 200,000 clones, around 75% of which show up once; roughly 5.6% is in the top ten. Sequencing used peripheral blood. These receptors were taken from a woman in her thirties or forties with COVID-19, enrolled during active disease.

The chain couples TRBV7-2 to TRBJ1-4; D is possibly TRBD1 (5 bases). Germline assignment: CDR1 SGHTA and CDR2 FQGNSA. The CDR3 is 15 residues long. V gave up 3 bases and J gave up 7 bases, with 15 bases separating them. The CDR3 bases are TGTGCCAGCAGCTTTATGGGGGAGGAAGGTGAAAAACTGTTTTTT. Protein sequence: CASSFMGEEGEKLFF.

The gene calls are TRBV3-1 (or the pseudogene TRBV3-2) and TRBJ1-3; no clear D gene. V shed 2 bases and J shed 4 bases, with 15 bases lying between them. This CDR3 is built from 16 residues. The germline gives CDR1 LGHDT, CDR2 YNNKEL (reference sequence). Written as DNA, the CDR3 is TGTGCCAGCAGCCAAAATCGGGGAATTGGGGGAAACACCATATATTTT. Translated, it gives CASSQNRGIGGNTIYF.

The V gene is TRBV18, the J gene TRBJ1-4; the D gene is possibly TRBD1 (5 bases). The CDR3 contains 14 residues. The germline CDR1 and CDR2 sequences are KGHSH and LQKENI. V was shortened by 0 bases and J by 6 bases, with 8 bases between the two germline ends. The CDR3 loop is CASSPPGEDEKLFF. The CDR3 DNA reads as TGTGCCAGCTCACCACCGGGGGAGGATGAAAAACTGTTTTTT.

The CDR3 spells CAIRTGTDYGYTF. The DNA for the CDR3 is TGTGCCATCAGGACCGGGACAGACTATGGCTACACCTTC. The chain links TRBV10-3 to TRBJ1-2, with 7 bases aligning to TRBD1. V was clipped by 6 bases and J by 3 bases; unmatched bases: 4. The CDR3 has 13 amino acids. Looked up from germline, CDR1 is ENHRY and CDR2 is SYGVKD.

This clone was found a few times. This chain uses TRBV7-9 with TRBJ1-5; D is ambiguous. V lost 8 bases and J 2 bases, leaving 7 bases between the germline ends. Germline CDR1 SEHNR, CDR2 FQNEAQ (reference sequence). This CDR3 is 12 amino acids long. This chain's CDR3 is CASGQGNQPQHF. CDR3 nucleotide sequence: TGTGCCAGCGGGCAGGGCAATCAGCCCCAGCATTTT.

The count of this clone is one. The chain has TRBV27 and TRBJ1-4, with 9 bases that match TRBD1. V shed 6 bases, J shed 5 bases, and the junction held 1 base outside the gene matches. This CDR3 comprises 13 residues. CDR1 is MNHEY, CDR2 SMNVEV, per germline (reference sequence). The CDR3 DNA sequence: TGTGCCAGCAGAGGGACAGGGAATGAAAAACTGTTTTTT. Translating gives CASRGTGNEKLFF.

This clone was counted once. The chain carries TRBV5-4 and TRBJ2-7; D is unclear. The CDR3 is made up of 13 amino acids. Trimming took off 0 bases at V and 2 bases at J, with 6 bases between the two ends. Germline V gives CDR1 SGHNT, CDR2 YYREEE (reference sequence). The CDR3 loop is CASSLGRAYEQYF. Written as DNA, the CDR3 is TGTGCCAGCAGCTTGGGTCGGGCCTACGAGCAGTACTTC. The full variable domain, completed using reference TRBV5-4 and TRBJ2-7, is ETGVTQSPTHLIKTRGQQVTLRCSSQSGHNTVSWYQQALGQGPQFIFQYYREEENGRGNFPPRFSGLQFPNYSSELNVNALELDDSALYLCASSLGRAYEQYFGPGTRLTVT.

V is TRBV4-2 and J is TRBJ1-1; D gene uncertain. Germline V gene data show CDR1 as LGHNA and CDR2 as YNFKEQ. Trimming took off 4 bases at V and 0 bases at J, with 18 bases between the two ends. The CDR3 totals 17 residues. The CDR3 bases are TGTGCCAGCAGCCCTCGAGACACCACTTATCTGAACACTGAAGCTTTCTTT. It translates to CASSPRDTTYLNTEAFF.

This clone occurred once. CDR3 nucleotide sequence: TGTGCCAGCAGAACAGGTCCCTCTGGAAACACCATATATTTT. Translation gives CASRTGPSGNTIYF. This chain connects TRBV28 to TRBJ1-3; D is perhaps TRBD1 (5 bases). Trimming removed 6 bases from V and 0 bases from J, with 9 bases in between. Germline V CDR1 and CDR2: MDHEN, SYDVKM. This CDR3 contains 14 residues.

This clone was observed a handful of times. This chain links TRBV4-1 with TRBJ1-2; 9 bases align to TRBD1. CDR3 length equals 15 residues. Germline lookup yields CDR1 MGHRA and CDR2 YSYEKL. The V segment lost 2 bases and the J segment 8 bases; nucleotides outside the gene matches: 9. CDR3 nucleotides: TGCGCCAGCAGCCAACCACGCGGGACAGGGAAGGGCTACACCTTC. This codes for CASSQPRGTGKGYTF.

The chain has TRBV10-2 and TRBJ2-3; 16 bases are a match to TRBD2. After removal of 6 bases from V and 2 bases from J, the junction contained 8 bases not matched to a gene. CDR3 length: 18 residues. Per germline, CDR1 WSHSY and CDR2 SAAADI. The CDR3: CASRGTSGRVLNTDTQYF. CDR3 bases: TGCGCCAGCAGGGGGACTAGCGGGAGGGTTCTTAACACAGATACGCAGTATTTT.

The chain combines TRBV7-2 with TRBJ2-7, with TRBD2 matching over 8 bases. The CDR3 is made up of 16 amino acids. In germline, CDR1 is SGHTA, CDR2 FQGNSA. V shed 0 bases and J 0 bases; nucleotides not matched to a gene: 4. The CDR3: CASSLAISGTSYEQYF. DNA of the CDR3: TGTGCCAGCAGCTTAGCTATTAGCGGGACCTCCTACGAGCAGTACTTC. Looking up the rest from reference TRBV7-2 and TRBJ2-7 gives the full variable domain: GAGVSQSPSNKVTEKGKDVELRCDPISGHTALYWYRQSLGQGLEFLIYFQGNSAPDKSGLPSDRFSAERTGGSVSTLTIQRTQQEDSAVYLCASSLAISGTSYEQYFGPGTRLTVT.

The rearrangement joins TRBV3-1 (or the pseudogene TRBV3-2) to TRBJ2-6, with 11 bases fitting TRBD2. This CDR3 is built from 17 residues. Germline V gene data show CDR1 as LGHDT and CDR2 as YNNKEL (reference sequence). The V and J ends lost 4 bases and 0 bases, in that order; junction bases with no gene match: 2. CDR3 region: CASSPTSGASGANVLTF. The CDR3 nucleotides read TGTGCCAGCAGCCCGACTAGCGGGGCCTCTGGGGCCAACGTCCTGACTTTC.

V is TRBV11-2 and J is TRBJ2-2; no clear D. V was pared by 0 bases and J by 2 bases, with 7 bases between. Germline V gives CDR1 SGHAT, CDR2 FQNNGV. This CDR3 is 15 amino acids long. In DNA, the CDR3 is TGTGCCAGCAGCTTAGAAGTAGCAAACACCGGGGAGCTGTTTTTT. Its translation is CASSLEVANTGELFF.

This chain uses TRBV2 with TRBJ2-5, with a possible D match to TRBD1 (5 bases). The germline V gene encodes CDR1 SNHLY and CDR2 FYNNEI. V lost 4 bases and J 2 bases, leaving 11 bases between the germline ends. The CDR3 consists of 14 residues. CDR3 amino acids: CASSANTGQETQYF. As DNA, the CDR3 is TGTGCCAGCAGTGCAAATACAGGACAAGAGACCCAGTACTTC.

There are a few counts of this clone. This same CDR3 is encoded by further DNA sequences in the sample. The chain recombines TRBV19 with TRBJ2-7; D gene ambiguous. Per the germline V gene, CDR1 is LNHDA and CDR2 is SQIVND (reference sequence). Trimming removed 4 bases at V and 0 bases at J, with 10 bases between. CDR3 length: 14 residues. CDR3 loop: CASSRQASSYEQYF. The CDR3 nucleotides read TGTGCCAGTAGTAGGCAGGCGTCCTCCTACGAGCAGTACTTC. Complete variable domain (other parts from reference TRBV19 and TRBJ2-7): DGGITQSPKYLFRKEGQNVTLSCEQNLNHDAMYWYRQDPGQGLRLIYYSQIVNDFQKGDIAEGYSVSREKKESFPLTVTSAQKNPTAFYLCASSRQASSYEQYFGPGTRLTVT.

This clone was detected only a few times. The chain joins TRBV6-5 to TRBJ2-2, with D maybe TRBD2 (5 bases). Germline V gene sequence: CDR1 MNHEY, CDR2 SVGAGI. The length of the CDR3 is 14 residues. V gave up 9 bases and J gave up 4 bases, with 15 bases separating them. Here the CDR3 reads CASRTSGFTGELFF. In DNA, the CDR3 is TGTGCCAGTAGGACGAGCGGTTTCACCGGGGAGCTGTTTTTT.

The chain links TRBV9 to TRBJ2-3; 9 nucleotides align to TRBD2. The germline gives CDR1 SGDLS, CDR2 YYNGEE. With 10 bases clipped from V and 6 bases from J, the junction kept 12 bases outside the gene matches. The CDR3 runs to 14 residues. CDR3 in amino acids: CAGGTSPSCDTQYF. The DNA of the CDR3 is TGTGCCGGGGGGACTAGCCCGTCATGTGATACGCAGTATTTT. The whole variable domain, remainder taken from reference TRBV9 and TRBJ2-3, is DSGVTQTPKHLITATGQRVTLRCSPRSGDLSVYWYQQSLDQGLQFLIQYYNGEERAKGNILERFSAQQFPDLHSELNLSSLELGDSALYFCAGGTSPSCDTQYFGPGTRLTVL.

The chain couples TRBV15 to TRBJ1-2; D is perhaps TRBD1 (6 bases). Trimming removed 3 bases from V and 6 bases from J, with 11 bases in between. CDR1 LNHNV and CDR2 YYDKDF come from the germline V gene (reference sequence). This CDR3 region has 13 residues. In DNA, the CDR3 is TGTGCCACCAGCAGGGGCCCAGGGGATGGCTACACCTTC. Residues: CATSRGPGDGYTF.

This clone was counted only a few times. The V gene is TRBV7-8, the J gene TRBJ2-5; 7 bases map to TRBD1. The J segment lost 7 bases and the V segment lost 5 bases, leaving 7 bases of the junction unmatched. The CDR3 loop spans 13 amino acids. Germline CDR1 reads SGHVS; CDR2 reads FQNEAQ. The CDR3 nucleotides are TGTGCCAGCAGCATCGACAGGGATGGGACCCAGTACTTC. It yields the protein CASSIDRDGTQYF.

The CDR3, as DNA: TGCGCCAGCAGTGATGGGGGGGGAGGTCAGCCCCAGCATTTT. This sequence encodes CASSDGGGGQPQHF. This chain uses TRBV10-2 with TRBJ1-5, with D perhaps TRBD1 (5 bases). Between the trimmed V and J ends, which lost 3 bases and 6 bases, there was a span of 12 bases. The length of the CDR3 is 14 residues. Germline V CDR1 and CDR2: WSHSY, SAAADI.

The chain couples TRBV5-8 to TRBJ2-2; 10 bases map to TRBD2. Germline V gene lookup returns CDR1 SGHTS and CDR2 YDEGEE. V was clipped by 3 bases and J by 6 bases; unmatched bases: 8. CDR3 size: 16 residues. This chain's CDR3 is CASSSGLALLPGELFF. CDR3 DNA sequence: TGTGCCAGCAGCTCGGGACTAGCGCTTCTTCCCGGGGAGCTGTTTTTT. Together with reference TRBV5-8 and TRBJ2-2, the CDR3 gives the full variable domain: EAGVTQSPTHLIKTRGQQATLRCSPISGHTSVYWYQQALGLGLQFLLWYDEGEERNRGNFPPRFSGRQFPNYSSELNVNALELEDSALYLCASSSGLALLPGELFFGEGSRLTVL.

This clone was seen a single time. The chain couples TRBV23-1 to TRBJ2-7; TRBD2 matches at 7 bases. TRBV23-1 carries the ORF label, with uncertain function. J gave up 0 bases and V 0 bases, and 17 bases lay outside the gene matches. The CDR3 is 20 residues long. CDR3 coding DNA: TGCGCCAGCAGTCAATCGGCGGGGGTCCCTTCCTTGCGCAGCTCCTACGAGCAGTACTTC. Protein sequence: CASSQSAGVPSLRSSYEQYF.

The chain carries TRBV7-9 and TRBJ2-1, with 9 bases matching TRBD2. The CDR3 has 16 residues. CDR1 is SEHNR and CDR2 is FQNEAQ in the germline V gene (reference sequence). J was trimmed by 9 bases and V by 1 base; bases with no gene match: 10. The CDR3 protein is CASSLDSGGPNSEQFF. Written as DNA, the CDR3 is TGTGCCAGCAGCTTAGATAGCGGGGGCCCTAATAGTGAGCAGTTCTTC.

V usage is TRBV5-1 and J usage is TRBJ2-5, with TRBD1 identical over 7 bases. The CDR3 has 15 residues. The V and J ends lost 0 bases and 5 bases, in that order; junction bases with no gene match: 7. Germline V gene data show CDR1 as SGHRS and CDR2 as YFSETQ. CDR3 sequence reads: CASSLAATGSETQYF. Written as DNA, the CDR3 is TGCGCCAGCAGCTTGGCCGCGACAGGGTCGGAGACCCAGTACTTC.

The rearrangement links TRBV30 to TRBJ1-6; D not resolved. The CDR3 runs 14 residues. Trimming shortened V by 0 bases and J by 3 bases, and 6 bases separated the two germline ends. CDR1 is GTSNPN and CDR2 is SVGIG in the germline V gene (reference sequence). CDR3 in DNA: TGTGCCTGGAGTGTTGAGAACTATAATTCACCCCTCCACTTT. It encodes CAWSVENYNSPLHF.

The chain has TRBV11-2 and TRBJ2-5; tentative D call: TRBD2 (6 bases). Trimming removed 2 bases at V and 5 bases at J, with 12 bases between. Germline CDR1 reads SGHAT; CDR2 reads FQNNGV. The CDR3 is 14 residues long. CDR3 DNA sequence: TGTGCCAGCAGCTTACACGGAGGGGCGGAGACCCAGTACTTC. It encodes CASSLHGGAETQYF.

This clone was seen only a few times. CDR3: CASSSQYRGNTEAFF. CDR3 nucleotide sequence: TGCGCCAGCAGTTCGCAATACAGGGGGAACACTGAAGCTTTCTTT. The V gene is TRBV5-1, the J gene TRBJ1-1; TRBD1 aligns across 7 bases. The CDR3 contains 15 residues. Losses at the gene ends were 5 bases for V and 1 base for J; bases not matched to a gene: 8. Germline loops: CDR1 SGHRS, CDR2 YFSETQ.